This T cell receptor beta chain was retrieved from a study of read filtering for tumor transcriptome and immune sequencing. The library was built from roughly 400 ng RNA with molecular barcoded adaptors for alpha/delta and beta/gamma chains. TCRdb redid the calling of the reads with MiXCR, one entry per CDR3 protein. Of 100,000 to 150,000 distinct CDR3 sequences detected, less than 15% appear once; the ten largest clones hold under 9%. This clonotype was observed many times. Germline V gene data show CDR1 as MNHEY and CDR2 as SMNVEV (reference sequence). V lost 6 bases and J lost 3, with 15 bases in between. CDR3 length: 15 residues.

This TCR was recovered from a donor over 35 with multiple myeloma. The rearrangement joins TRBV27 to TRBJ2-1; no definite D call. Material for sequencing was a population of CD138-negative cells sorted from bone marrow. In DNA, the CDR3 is TGTGCCAGCAGCTCCGAGACTCATAACTACAATGAGCAGTTCTTC. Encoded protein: CASSSETHNYNEQFF.